The 32 T cell receptor beta chains below come from one sample, sequenced in a study of post-analysis software for immune sequencing data. Study-wide results and caveats: Higher frequency in patients than in controls was seen for roughly five TRBV segments, with TRBV5-6, TRBV5-1 and TRBV20-1 among them.

Included in the TCR beta cDNA libraries were unique molecular identifiers. Each CDR3 protein gets one entry after TCRdb re-called the PCR reads with MiXCR. Here the sample spans around 260,000 distinct CDR3 sequences, 35% to 40% being singletons. Their specific antigens are unknown. The material sequenced was blood. These receptors were taken from a girl under 18 with multiple sclerosis.

This clonotype occurred many times. V gene TRBV10-1 combines with J gene TRBJ1-5; no firm D call. Trimming took 8 bases from V and 1 from J, leaving 6 bases between them. This CDR3 has 12 amino acids. CDR1 and CDR2 (germline): WNHNN, SYGVQD (reference sequence). CDR3: CASPRSNQPQHF. The CDR3, as DNA: TGCGCCAGCCCCCGGAGCAATCAGCCCCAGCATTTT.

This clonotype was seen repeatedly, ten times or more. The J gene is TRBJ2-5, the V gene TRBV6-6; perhaps D is TRBD1 or TRBD2 (5 bases each). This CDR3 comprises 13 residues. Germline values: CDR1 MNHNY, CDR2 SVGAGI (reference sequence). V was cut by 5 bases and J by 4 bases, with 11 bases left in between. CDR3 sequence: CASSQQGAETQYF. CDR3 bases: TGTGCCAGCAGTCAGCAGGGAGCAGAGACCCAGTACTTC.

The sample holds many counts of this clonotype. V gene TRBV2 combines with J gene TRBJ1-2, with D possibly being TRBD1 (5 bases). CDR3 length equals 13 residues. In germline, CDR1 is SNHLY, CDR2 FYNNEI. V gave up 5 bases and J gave up 7 bases, with 14 bases separating them. CDR3 coding DNA: TGTGCCAGCAGTCGGGACGGGGCGTCTGGCTACACCTTC. Translation gives CASSRDGASGYTF.

This chain uses TRBV7-2 with TRBJ2-3; D is uncertain. The CDR3 consists of 16 residues. Trimming shortened V by 5 bases and J by 1 base, and 16 bases separated the two germline ends. In germline, CDR1 is SGHTA, CDR2 FQGNSA. CDR3 coding DNA: TGTGCCAGCAGCATAGGGCGGCTAGACCGCACAGATACGCAGTATTTT. Translated, it gives CASSIGRLDRTDTQYF.

The CDR3 bases are TGTGCCAGCAGCTTGGATGCAGGGACTCCCTCCTACGAGCAGTACTTC. It encodes CASSLDAGTPSYEQYF. The genes are TRBV5-5 and TRBJ2-7; D is perhaps TRBD2 (6 bases). V was pared by 0 bases and J by 0 bases, with 13 bases between. The length of the CDR3 is 16 residues. From germline, CDR1 is SGHKS and CDR2 YYEKEE (reference sequence).

Turning to this clonotype: This may stem from a read error, because a much larger clone lies one nucleotide away. J is TRBJ1-1 and V is TRBV5-1; D might be TRBD1 (5 bases). Germline CDR1 is SGHRS and CDR2 is YFSETQ. This CDR3 has 14 residues. Deletions cut 3 bases from V and 1 base from J, with 10 bases between. CDR3 loop: CASSWDGGNTEAFF. Here the CDR3 DNA reads TGCGCCAGCAGCTGGGATGGGGGGAACACTGAAGCTTTCTTT.

This clonotype was seen many times. The chain carries TRBV3-1 and TRBJ1-6; no clear D gene. The CDR3 has 13 residues. Germline-derived CDR1 and CDR2 are LGHDT and YNNKEL (reference sequence). Trimming cost V 6 bases and J 7 bases, with 10 bases left between them. CDR3 DNA: TGTGCCAGCAGGATGGAAAAAAATTCACCCCTCCACTTT. This encodes CASRMEKNSPLHF.

This clonotype occurred many times. The gene calls are TRBV20-1 and TRBJ2-5, with D possibly being TRBD1 or TRBD2 (5 bases each). V shed 6 bases and J shed 5 bases, with 13 bases lying between them. The CDR3 has 12 residues. Per the germline V gene, CDR1 is DFQATT and CDR2 is SNEGSKA (reference sequence). This CDR3 reads CSAPGPVETQYF. CDR3 DNA sequence: TGCAGTGCCCCGGGACCGGTGGAGACCCAGTACTTC.

The sample holds many counts of this clonotype. The chain is built from TRBV4-2 and TRBJ2-7, with D perhaps TRBD2 (5 bases). The length of the CDR3 is 13 residues. V lost 2 bases to trimming and J lost 4 bases, with 9 bases between them. Germline CDR1 LGHNA, CDR2 YNFKEQ. In DNA form, the CDR3 reads TGTGCCAGCAGCCAATTCACGGGGTACGAGCAGTACTTC. This codes for CASSQFTGYEQYF.

This clonotype was seen more than once but under ten times. The genes are TRBV12-3 or TRBV12-4 and TRBJ1-1; TRBD1 matches 11 bases. This CDR3 spans 15 amino acids. With V trimmed by 6 bases and J by 4 bases, 7 bases remained unmatched. CDR3 bases: TGTGCCAGCAGCCTGGACAGGGGGCGCGTCACTGAAGCTTTCTTT. Protein sequence: CASSLDRGRVTEAFF.

In its sample, this clonotype was seen many times. The V gene is TRBV12-3 or TRBV12-4, the J gene TRBJ2-3; TRBD2 might be the D (5 bases). CDR3 length: 14 residues. V lost 6 bases and J lost 1, with 11 bases in between. The DNA of the CDR3 is TGTGCCAGCAGCCCGAGGCGGGGCACAGATACGCAGTATTTT. It translates to CASSPRRGTDTQYF.

V and J are TRBV27 and TRBJ1-5; D is ambiguous. CDR1 and CDR2 (germline): MNHEY, SMNVEV (reference sequence). This CDR3 spans 12 amino acids. The V end lost 6 bases, the J end lost 6 bases, and 9 bases lay between the germline ends. The DNA for the CDR3 is TGTGCCAGCAGAACGATCGGTCAGCCCCAGCATTTT. Its translation: CASRTIGQPQHF.

The V call is TRBV20-1, the J call TRBJ2-7; D is uncertain. Trimming removed 0 bases from V and 4 bases from J, with 4 bases in between. The CDR3 runs to 11 residues. Germline V gene lookup returns CDR1 DFQATT and CDR2 SNEGSKA (reference sequence). CDR3 region: CSARENYEQYF. The DNA for the CDR3 is TGCAGTGCTAGAGAGAATTACGAGCAGTACTTC.

The CDR3 here is CATSRQIGTEAFF. The CDR3 DNA reads as TGTGCCACCAGCAGGCAAATTGGAACTGAAGCTTTCTTT. The rearrangement links TRBV15 to TRBJ1-1; unclear D gene. V was trimmed by 3 bases and J by 5 bases, leaving 10 bases between them. CDR1 is LNHNV and CDR2 is YYDKDF in the germline V gene (reference sequence). The length of the CDR3 is 13 residues.

The chain recombines TRBV10-3 with TRBJ1-6; D is possibly TRBD1 (5 bases). Between the trimmed V and J ends, which lost 3 bases and 9 bases, there was a span of 15 bases. The CDR3 contains 15 residues. CDR1 is ENHRY, CDR2 SYGVKD, per germline. DNA for the CDR3: TGTGCCATCAGTGAAACAGGCGGGGGGGGTTCACCCCTCCACTTT. Protein product: CAISETGGGGSPLHF.

The V and J genes are TRBV29-1 and TRBJ2-1, with TRBD2 matching over 10 bases. CDR3 length equals 14 residues. The V segment lost 6 bases and the J segment 10 bases; nucleotides outside the gene matches: 12. Germline CDR1 is SQVTM and CDR2 is ANQGSEA. This chain's CDR3 is CSVELAGAPKEQFF. CDR3 nucleotide sequence: TGCAGCGTAGAGCTAGCGGGGGCTCCCAAAGAGCAGTTCTTC.

Notes on this clonotype: Germline and junction disagree at one end, which may indicate a read error. The V and J genes are TRBV4-1 and TRBJ1-3; no clear D. This CDR3 is 14 amino acids long. CDR1 is MGHRA, CDR2 YSYEKL, per germline. CDR3 DNA sequence: TGCGCCGGCAGCCAAGCCCCGTTGTCCAACACCATATATTTT. Translation gives CAGSQAPLSNTIYF.

The chain uses TRBV27 and TRBJ2-5; the D gene is possibly TRBD2 (5 bases). CDR1 and CDR2 (germline): MNHEY, SMNVEV (reference sequence). V lost 3 bases, J lost 4 bases, and 12 bases lay in between. CDR3 length: 14 amino acids. The CDR3 spells CASSFNGERETQYF. CDR3 coding DNA: TGTGCCAGCAGTTTTAACGGGGAGAGAGAGACCCAGTACTTC.

This clonotype was counted many times. The rearrangement uses TRBV13 and TRBJ2-5; 8 bases line up with TRBD1. This CDR3 spans 20 amino acids. Germline V gene sequence: CDR1 PRHDT, CDR2 FYEKMQ (reference sequence). The V gene end was trimmed by 2 bases and the J gene end by 3 bases; junction bases not matched to a gene: 20. The CDR3 loop is CASSLYVRRQGRGTEETQYF. The CDR3 region has the DNA TGTGCCAGCAGCTTATATGTGAGGAGACAGGGGCGAGGGACTGAAGAGACCCAGTACTTC.

As regards this clonotype: It may be a read error: a sequence one base away is much more abundant. This chain connects TRBV5-1 to TRBJ2-5, with D possibly matching TRBD1 (6 bases). Trimming removed 0 bases at V and 11 bases at J, with 14 bases between. The CDR3 spans 13 residues. Germline V gives CDR1 SGHRS, CDR2 YFSETQ. The CDR3 region is CASSLAQGNEQYF. The CDR3 nucleotides read TGCGCCAGCAGCTTGGCGCAGGGGAATGAGCAGTACTTC.

This clonotype was counted ten times or more. The chain joins TRBV24-1 to TRBJ2-5; possible D gene TRBD1, 5 bases. V was clipped by 9 bases and J by 2 bases, with 18 bases between them. The germline CDR1 and CDR2 sequences are KGHDR and SFDVKD. The CDR3 is 15 residues long. The CDR3 bases are TGTGCCACCGGTGCAGGGTATGAGGAGCAAGAGACCCAGTACTTC. Its protein product is CATGAGYEEQETQYF.

This clonotype was seen a few times. With a much larger clone just one base away, this may be a read error. The J gene is TRBJ1-5, the V gene TRBV20-1, with TRBD1 as a possible D gene (5 bases). V gave up 5 bases and J gave up 11 bases, with 16 bases separating them. Germline V gene lookup returns CDR1 DFQATT and CDR2 SNEGSKA (reference sequence). The CDR3 has 12 amino acids. This CDR3 is CSAGTRALTQHF. In DNA form, the CDR3 reads TGCAGTGCTGGGACCCGGGCATTAACCCAGCATTTT.

In its sample, this clonotype was seen a few times. A much larger clone sits a single nucleotide away, making a read error possible. Here the CDR3 reads CVISESWGAYEQYF. The CDR3 region has the DNA TGTGTCATCAGTGAGTCTTGGGGCGCATACGAGCAGTACTTC. The chain recombines TRBV10-3 with TRBJ2-5, with D perhaps matching TRBD1 (5 bases). The DNA end favors TRBJ2-7, so the J call may be wrong. Germline V gene lookup returns CDR1 ENHRY and CDR2 SYGVKD. The CDR3 spans 14 residues.

The chain combines TRBV10-3 with TRBJ2-7; D is undetermined. Germline values: CDR1 ENHRY, CDR2 SYGVKD. V dropped 4 bases and J dropped 3 bases, with 4 bases sitting between them. The CDR3 contains 11 residues. CDR3: CAISGYYEQYF. The DNA for the CDR3 is TGTGCCATCAGTGGCTACTACGAGCAGTACTTC.

The chain links TRBV6-5 to TRBJ1-2, with D tentatively TRBD1 (5 bases). The CDR3 has 14 amino acids. Per germline, CDR1 MNHEY and CDR2 SVGAGI. V was cut by 3 bases and J by 4 bases, with 12 bases left in between. In DNA, the CDR3 is TGTGCCAGCAGTTATCGGGACTTGCCCTATGGCTACACCTTC. It yields the protein CASSYRDLPYGYTF.

This clonotype was recorded many times. CDR3: CASGTGRDTQYF. The DNA for the CDR3 is TGTGCCAGTGGGACAGGGAGAGATACGCAGTATTTT. The J gene is TRBJ2-3, the V gene TRBV28, with 9 bases lining up with TRBD1. Germline V lookup: CDR1 MDHEN, CDR2 SYDVKM. CDR3 length equals 12 residues. The ends lost 9 bases at V and 5 bases at J; junction bases unmatched: 3.

This clonotype was recorded many times. The V and J genes are TRBV10-3 and TRBJ1-2; 8 bases fit TRBD1. The ends lost 2 bases at V and 6 bases at J; junction bases unmatched: 2. The CDR3 contains 13 residues. Germline V lookup: CDR1 ENHRY, CDR2 SYGVKD. CDR3 nucleotide sequence: TGTGCCATCAGTGAGACAGGGGGAGATGGCTACACCTTC. It is translated as CAISETGGDGYTF.

This clonotype was seen at least ten times. J is TRBJ1-2 and V is TRBV7-9; 9 bases fit TRBD1. CDR1 and CDR2 from the germline V gene are SEHNR and FQNEAQ (reference sequence). This CDR3 spans 15 amino acids. V gave up 3 bases and J gave up 4 bases; unmatched junction bases: 6. The CDR3 loop is CASSFAGTGSYGYTF. CDR3 DNA: TGTGCCAGCAGCTTTGCCGGGACAGGGAGCTATGGCTACACCTTC.

The chain is built from TRBV29-1 and TRBJ2-1, with TRBD2 matching over 9 bases. Losses at the gene ends were 7 bases for V and 3 bases for J; bases not matched to a gene: 7. CDR1 and CDR2 from the germline V gene are SQVTM and ANQGSEA. This CDR3 has 14 amino acids. The CDR3 sequence is CSGGTSLRYNEQFF. CDR3 DNA sequence: TGCAGCGGCGGGACTAGCCTGCGCTACAATGAGCAGTTCTTC.

This clonotype was counted at least ten times. The V gene is TRBV20-1, the J gene TRBJ2-5; 14 bases are a match to TRBD2. Trimming at V came to 3 bases and at J to 5 bases, leaving 5 bases not matched to a gene. The germline CDR1 and CDR2 sequences are DFQATT and SNEGSKA (reference sequence). The CDR3 contains 15 residues. The CDR3 region has the DNA TGCAGTGCTAGGTCGACTAGCGGGAGGGCGGAGACCCAGTACTTC. Amino acids: CSARSTSGRAETQYF.

This clonotype was recorded a few times. The V gene is TRBV5-1, the J gene TRBJ2-1; no definite D call. V shed 3 bases and J shed 5 bases, with 12 bases lying between them. This CDR3 is built from 14 residues. Germline assignment: CDR1 SGHRS and CDR2 YFSETQ. CDR3 protein: CASSWEGPNNEQFF. The CDR3 bases are TGCGCCAGCAGCTGGGAAGGGCCGAACAATGAGCAGTTCTTC. Supplemented by reference TRBV5-1 and TRBJ2-1, the full variable domain reads KAGVTQTPRYLIKTRGQQVTLSCSPISGHRSVSWYQQTPGQGLQFLFEYFSETQRNKGNFPGRFSGRQFSNSRSEMNVSTLELGDSALYLCASSWEGPNNEQFFGPGTRLTVL.

The gene calls are TRBV2 and TRBJ1-4; D unresolved. Germline assignment: CDR1 SNHLY and CDR2 FYNNEI. The CDR3 is 15 residues long. Trimming shortened V by 4 bases and J by 0 bases, and 9 bases separated the two germline ends. CDR3 DNA sequence: TGTGCCAGCAGTGGGGCCCTAGCAACTAATGAAAAACTGTTTTTT. Protein: CASSGALATNEKLFF.